The 12 T cell receptor beta chains given below trace back to one sample, sequenced in a study of blood T cell repertoires in COVID-19. Using immunoSEQ multiplex PCR, the repertoire was profiled, and TCRdb retains in-frame clones only, with some absent. The sample carries fewer than 200,000 clones, approximately 86% recorded once. The sequenced sample consisted of peripheral blood. These receptors were collected from a woman aged 45-59 years with acute or convalescent COVID-19.

This rearrangement joins TRBV5-8 to TRBJ2-1; tentatively, D is TRBD2 (6 bases). V lost 4 bases to trimming and J lost 4 bases, with 12 bases between them. The CDR3 spans 14 residues. The germline V gene encodes CDR1 SGHTS and CDR2 YDEGEE. The CDR3 DNA is TGTGCCAGCAGCATGTGGGACTGGTACAATGAGCAGTTCTTC. Protein: CASSMWDWYNEQFF. The full variable domain, its missing parts supplied by reference TRBV5-8 and TRBJ2-1, is EAGVTQSPTHLIKTRGQQATLRCSPISGHTSVYWYQQALGLGLQFLLWYDEGEERNRGNFPPRFSGRQFPNYSSELNVNALELEDSALYLCASSMWDWYNEQFFGPGTRLTVL.

The chain joins TRBV9 to TRBJ1-1, with D hard to call. Germline CDR1 and CDR2: SGDLS and YYNGEE. Trimming stripped 0 bases from V and 5 bases from J, with 14 bases between. The CDR3 extends over 15 amino acids. In DNA, the CDR3 is TGTGCCAGCAGCGTAGACGGTACGGGGAGGACTGAAGCTTTCTTT. It specifies CASSVDGTGRTEAFF.

This clone appeared once. The rearrangement uses TRBV27 and TRBJ2-7; TRBD1 matches at 9 bases. J lost 5 bases, V lost 8 bases, and 13 bases had no gene match. CDR3 length equals 15 residues. Germline values: CDR1 MNHEY, CDR2 SMNVEV (reference sequence). The CDR3 nucleotides read TGTGCCAGCCGCACATACCGGGACAGGGCCAACGAGCAGTACTTC. Its translation: CASRTYRDRANEQYF.

This sequence joins TRBV2 and TRBJ1-1, with TRBD1 matching over 8 bases. This CDR3 comprises 14 residues. Losses at the gene ends were 5 bases for V and 4 bases for J; bases not matched to a gene: 6. Germline assignment: CDR1 SNHLY and CDR2 FYNNEI. The CDR3 DNA sequence: TGTGCCAGCAGTACCGGGACAGGAGGCACTGAAGCTTTCTTT. Its protein is CASSTGTGGTEAFF.

The chain is built from TRBV30 and TRBJ1-1; possible D gene TRBD1, 6 bases. CDR3 length equals 15 residues. Germline CDR1 reads GTSNPN; CDR2 reads SVGIG (reference sequence). V was trimmed by 2 bases and J by 2 bases, leaving 15 bases between them. This CDR3 reads CAWSQTGFRNTEAFF. CDR3 bases: TGTGCCTGGAGTCAAACAGGGTTTCGCAACACTGAAGCTTTCTTT.

The gene calls are TRBV5-4 and TRBJ2-1; D not certain. Germline V gene sequence: CDR1 SGHNT, CDR2 YYREEE (reference sequence). The CDR3 spans 14 residues. The V and J ends lost 4 bases and 7 bases respectively, with 15 bases between them. The CDR3 loop is CASSPTDSRNEQFF. The DNA of the CDR3 is TGTGCCAGCAGCCCAACTGACTCGCGGAATGAGCAGTTCTTC.

This clone was seen a handful of times. This chain links TRBV6-1 with TRBJ1-5; possible D gene TRBD1, 6 bases. The ends were cut back, 2 bases at V and 7 bases at J, with 12 bases in the middle. The CDR3 is made up of 14 amino acids. The germline V gene encodes CDR1 MNHNS and CDR2 SASEGT. CDR3 sequence: CASSEWGHEQPQHF. In DNA form, the CDR3 reads TGTGCCAGCAGTGAATGGGGGCATGAGCAGCCCCAGCATTTT.

The chain employs TRBV10-3 and TRBJ2-3, with 9 positions matching TRBD1. Germline assignment: CDR1 ENHRY and CDR2 SYGVKD. The ends lost 4 bases at V and 0 bases at J; junction bases unmatched: 8. The CDR3 length is 17 residues. The CDR3 loop reads CAISAQQGALSTDTQYF. The CDR3 region has the DNA TGTGCCATCAGTGCACAACAGGGGGCATTAAGCACAGATACGCAGTATTTT.

This CDR3 is CASSATTSEGETQYF. The CDR3 nucleotides read TGTGCCAGCAGCGCGACGACTAGCGAGGGGGAGACCCAGTACTTC. The rearrangement links TRBV5-4 to TRBJ2-5, with TRBD2 matching 8 bases. The V gene end was trimmed by 4 bases and the J gene end by 5 bases; junction bases not matched to a gene: 10. Germline lookup yields CDR1 SGHNT and CDR2 YYREEE (reference sequence). There are 15 residues in the CDR3.

The chain recombines TRBV19 with TRBJ2-5, with 7 bases identical to TRBD1. There are 15 residues in the CDR3. CDR1 and CDR2 (germline): LNHDA, SQIVND (reference sequence). The V and J ends lost 5 bases and 2 bases, in that order; junction bases with no gene match: 8. The CDR3 loop is CASSPRGTAQETQYF. DNA for the CDR3: TGTGCCAGTAGTCCTCGAGGGACAGCTCAAGAGACCCAGTACTTC.

This rearrangement joins TRBV2 to TRBJ1-2; D remains unclear. Trimming took 6 bases from V and 7 from J, leaving 9 bases between them. Germline assignment: CDR1 SNHLY and CDR2 FYNNEI. The CDR3 is 11 amino acids. The CDR3 nucleotides are TGTGCCAGCAGCCGCGATATTGGCTACACCTTC. Encoded protein: CASSRDIGYTF.

This clone was seen repeatedly, ten times or more. The chain uses TRBV5-8 and TRBJ1-5, with D possibly matching TRBD1 (6 bases). V was trimmed by 4 bases and J by 6 bases, leaving 17 bases between them. Germline V gives CDR1 SGHTS, CDR2 YDEGEE. The CDR3 extends over 15 amino acids. The CDR3 is CASSRLQGGGQPQHF. CDR3 DNA: TGTGCCAGCAGCCGATTACAGGGTGGGGGTCAGCCCCAGCATTTT.